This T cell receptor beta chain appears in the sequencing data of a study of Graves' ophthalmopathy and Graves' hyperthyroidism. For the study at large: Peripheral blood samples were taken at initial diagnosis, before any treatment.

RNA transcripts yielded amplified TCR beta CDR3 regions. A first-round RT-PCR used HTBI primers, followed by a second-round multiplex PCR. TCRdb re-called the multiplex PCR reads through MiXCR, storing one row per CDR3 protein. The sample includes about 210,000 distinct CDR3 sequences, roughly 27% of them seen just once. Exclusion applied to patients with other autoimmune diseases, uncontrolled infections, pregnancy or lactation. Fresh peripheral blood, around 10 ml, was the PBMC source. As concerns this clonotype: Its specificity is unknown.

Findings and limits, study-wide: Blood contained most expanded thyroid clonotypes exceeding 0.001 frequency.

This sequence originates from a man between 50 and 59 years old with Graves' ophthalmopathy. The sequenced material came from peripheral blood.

For the CDR3, the DNA is TGTGCCGTTGGTTCTGGAAACACCATATATTTT. It is translated as CAVGSGNTIYF. The J gene is TRBJ1-3, the V gene TRBV6-1; unclear D gene. CDR3 size: 11 residues. Trimming took off 11 bases at V and 1 base at J, with 6 bases between the two ends. Germline assignment: CDR1 MNHNS and CDR2 SASEGT.